This T cell receptor beta chain derives from a study of blood T cell repertoires in COVID-19 (dated by TCRdb to 2018 to 2021). Notes on the research overall: The collaborator samples originated in the United States, Italy and Spain and spanned the acute and convalescent phases of COVID-19. The material from the prospective study consisted of cDNA or gDNA derived from T cells, B-cell-depleted T cells, or PBMCs. The dataset comprised deeply sampled blood TCRbeta repertoires from subjects exposed to, actively infected with, or recovered from COVID-19. The repertoires were released in a freely available public database meant as a resource for research on the immune response to SARS-CoV-2. Samples came from the ongoing ImmuneRACE study (first 160 participants) plus 1,254 subjects from 6 global collaborators. Nearly every sample came with metadata listing a de-identified subject ID, COVID-19 status, age in years and sex. HLA class I and class II types, where available, came from metadata supplied by the sample provider rather than from assay-based typing. Broad study findings and their caveats: The amount of clinical and demographic metadata varied by source and participant and was provided uncurated.

TCRbeta CDR3 regions were amplified from genomic DNA using the immunoSEQ Assay, a bias-controlled multiplex PCR. The source study handled its data this way. The number of nucleated cells in each sample was estimated by amplification of reference gene primers within the assay. Sequence reads were collapsed and filtered to measure the absolute abundance of every unique TCRbeta CDR3 rearrangement. Productive Simpson clonality was computed per sample as the square root of Simpson's diversity index over productive rearrangements. Here the immuneACCESS table is served through TCRdb, limited to in-frame sequences with V and J called. Missing clones are a known gap in these copies; in checked studies unresolved V genes cover under half, and the rest lacks a known reason. Clone size and V and J calls were adopted from that table, with D and trimming inferred from the DNA. For this sample there are around 310,000 clones; about nine tenths appear just once. Of the sample, roughly an eighth falls within the top ten clones.

This clone appeared a single time. The antigen this receptor binds is unknown. No much larger clone exists at a distance of one base, and base qualities are not known. The V end gives up 1 base and the J end 6 bases, leaving 5 bases in the junction not matched to a gene. Taken from the germline V gene, the CDR1 and CDR2 loops are SGHTA and FQGNSA. The CDR3 measures 14 amino acids from cysteine to phenylalanine. CDR3 DNA is the only sequence kept; it has 42 bases, read in frame from the first base. Each collaborating institution followed its own protocols to collect whole blood in K2EDTA tubes. Collaborator samples were shipped for TCRbeta analysis as frozen whole blood, isolated PBMCs, or DNA extracted from either sample type.

Material: peripheral blood. The sequence was obtained from a woman aged 60-75 years with acute or convalescent COVID-19. The chain employs TRBV7-2 and TRBJ2-7, with 8 central nucleotides matching TRBD2. Here is the DNA: TGTGCCAGCAGCTTAGGAGCGGGAGTTCGCGAGCAGTACTTC. This translates into CASSLGAGVREQYF.